The source of this TCR beta chain is a study of T cell changes during pregnancy in multiple sclerosis. The CDR3 loop spans 14 amino acids. Trimming took 6 bases from V and 7 from J; bases not matched to a gene: 9. Germline-derived CDR1 and CDR2 are SNHLY and FYNNEI. Assay: immunoSEQ multiplex PCR; the TCRdb copy retains only in-frame clones and omits some. The data show tens of thousands of clones, approximately 88% seen once. The J gene is TRBJ2-1, the V gene TRBV2; 7 bases line up with TRBD1. Sample: peripheral blood, taken in the first trimester of pregnancy. The receptor's source is a female donor in good health, enrolled as a control in a pregnancy study. DNA of the CDR3: TGTGCCAGCAGGGACAGGTCCCCCGGTAATGAGCAGTTCTTC. Translated: CASRDRSPGNEQFF.